The 5 T cell receptor beta chains listed next were all sequenced from one sample in a study of blood T cell repertoires in COVID-19. Sequencing was performed with immunoSEQ multiplex PCR; in TCRdb, only in-frame clones are kept and a portion is missing. The repertoire holds some 230,000 clones, with approximately 83% as singletons. The sequencing sample was made of peripheral blood. The receptors originated from a woman between 45 and 60 years old with acute or convalescent COVID-19.

V is TRBV7-9 and J is TRBJ1-1; D not certain. The CDR3 is 12 residues long. Germline lookup yields CDR1 SEHNR and CDR2 FQNEAQ (reference sequence). V lost 5 bases, J lost 7 bases, and 11 bases lay in between. CDR3 nucleotide sequence: TGTGCCAGCAGCCCGGGAGACGGTGAAGCTTTCTTT. Translation gives CASSPGDGEAFF. Full variable domain (remainder filled in from reference TRBV7-9 and TRBJ1-1): DTGVSQNPRHKITKRGQNVTFRCDPISEHNRLYWYRQTLGQGPEFLTYFQNEAQLEKSRLLSDRFSAERPKGSFSTLEIQRTEQGDSAMYLCASSPGDGEAFFGQGTRLTVV.

The chain carries TRBV7-2 and TRBJ2-3; 9 nucleotides agree with TRBD2. The CDR3 has 18 amino acids. The trim removed 1 base at V and 2 bases at J, leaving 10 bases unmatched. From germline, CDR1 is SGHTA and CDR2 FQGNSA. The CDR3 bases are TGTGCCAGCAGCTTAGAGGGGTGGTCTAGCGGGGACACAGATACGCAGTATTTT. Amino acids: CASSLEGWSSGDTDTQYF. The whole variable domain, remainder taken from reference TRBV7-2 and TRBJ2-3, is GAGVSQSPSNKVTEKGKDVELRCDPISGHTALYWYRQSLGQGLEFLIYFQGNSAPDKSGLPSDRFSAERTGGSVSTLTIQRTQQEDSAVYLCASSLEGWSSGDTDTQYFGPGTRLTVL.

This clone was detected a few times. This chain connects TRBV3-1 (or the pseudogene TRBV3-2) to TRBJ2-7, with 7 bases fitting TRBD2. CDR1 is LGHDT and CDR2 is YNNKEL in the germline V gene (reference sequence). The CDR3 is 17 amino acids. After removal of 0 bases from V and 4 bases from J, the junction contained 12 bases not matched to a gene. The CDR3 DNA sequence: TGTGCCAGCAGCCAAGATTCGTGGGAGGGAATGGTGTACGAGCAGTACTTC. It is translated as CASSQDSWEGMVYEQYF.

This chain joins TRBV19 and TRBJ1-4; D gene unclear. From germline, CDR1 is LNHDA and CDR2 SQIVND (reference sequence). V gave up 5 bases and J gave up 11 bases, with 12 bases separating them. The CDR3 is made up of 12 amino acids. The CDR3 DNA follows: TGTGCCAGTAGTCCCCTAATGAGGAAACTGTTTTTT. This translates into CASSPLMRKLFF.

This clone was counted a single time. This chain connects TRBV4-2 to TRBJ2-5, with 7 bases matching TRBD2. Trimming removed 0 bases from V and 5 bases from J; junction bases left unmatched: 3. The CDR3 runs to 14 residues. Germline CDR1 and CDR2: LGHNA and YNFKEQ. CDR3 nucleotides: TGTGCCAGCAGCCAAGAGGGAGGGGTCGAGACCCAGTACTTC. As protein: CASSQEGGVETQYF.